This TCR beta chain was recorded in a study of blood T cell repertoires in COVID-19. Overall study context: The cDNA or gDNA used as material had been derived from T cells, B-cell-depleted T cells, or PBMCs.

Using immunoSEQ multiplex PCR, the repertoire was profiled, and TCRdb retains in-frame clones only, with some absent. Of roughly 72,000 clones in the sample, roughly 80% were seen once. Trimming removed 1 base at V and 6 bases at J, with 11 bases between. Per germline, CDR1 SGHRS and CDR2 YFSETQ. The CDR3 runs to 13 residues. Sequenced sample: peripheral blood. J is TRBJ2-7 and V is TRBV5-1, with TRBD1 as a possible D gene (6 bases). The receptor was derived from a man in his 70s who had recovered from COVID-19. The CDR3 sequence: CASSLTWDTEQYF. DNA for the CDR3: TGCGCCAGCAGCTTGACTTGGGACACCGAGCAGTACTTC.